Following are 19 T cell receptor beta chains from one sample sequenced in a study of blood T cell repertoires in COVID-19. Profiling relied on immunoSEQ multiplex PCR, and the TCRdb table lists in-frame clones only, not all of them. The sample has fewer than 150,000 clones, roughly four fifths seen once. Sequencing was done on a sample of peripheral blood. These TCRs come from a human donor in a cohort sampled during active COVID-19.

Written as DNA, the CDR3 is TGTGCCAGCAGCACCTTAGGGGGAAGTACTGGAAACACCATATATTTT. Its translation: CASSTLGGSTGNTIYF. The rearrangement uses TRBV9 and TRBJ1-3; tentatively, D is TRBD1 (6 bases). CDR3 length: 16 residues. Trimming removed 4 bases from V and 2 bases from J, with 16 bases in between. Looked up from germline, CDR1 is SGDLS and CDR2 is YYNGEE.

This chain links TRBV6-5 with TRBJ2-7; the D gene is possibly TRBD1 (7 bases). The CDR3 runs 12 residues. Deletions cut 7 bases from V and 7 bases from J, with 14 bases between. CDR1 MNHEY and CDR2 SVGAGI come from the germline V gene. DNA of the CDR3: TGTGCCAGCACCAGGGGGGTGGGAGAGCAGTACTTC. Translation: CASTRGVGEQYF.

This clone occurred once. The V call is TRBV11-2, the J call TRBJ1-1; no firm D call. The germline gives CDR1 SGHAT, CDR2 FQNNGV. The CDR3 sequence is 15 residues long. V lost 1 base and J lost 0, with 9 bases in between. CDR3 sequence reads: CASSLVEPMNTEAFF. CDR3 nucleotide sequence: TGTGCCAGCAGCTTAGTGGAGCCCATGAACACTGAAGCTTTCTTT.

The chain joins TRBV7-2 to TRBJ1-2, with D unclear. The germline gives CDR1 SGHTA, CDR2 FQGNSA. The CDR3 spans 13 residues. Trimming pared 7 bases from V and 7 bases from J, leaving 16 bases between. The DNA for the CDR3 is TGTGCCAGCACCCCGGTCCGGGGATCTGGCTACACCTTC. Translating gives CASTPVRGSGYTF.

The CDR3 nucleotides read TGTGCCAGCAGCTTGGATTGGACTGCGACGGAGACCCAGTACTTC. Translation: CASSLDWTATETQYF. This chain joins TRBV7-2 and TRBJ2-5, with D maybe TRBD2 (5 bases). CDR1 and CDR2 from the germline V gene are SGHTA and FQGNSA. V was clipped by 3 bases and J by 5 bases, with 16 bases between them. CDR3 length: 15 residues. Using reference TRBV7-2 and TRBJ2-5 for the parts outside the CDR3, the full variable domain is GAGVSQSPSNKVTEKGKDVELRCDPISGHTALYWYRQSLGQGLEFLIYFQGNSAPDKSGLPSDRFSAERTGGSVSTLTIQRTQQEDSAVYLCASSLDWTATETQYFGPGTRLLVL.

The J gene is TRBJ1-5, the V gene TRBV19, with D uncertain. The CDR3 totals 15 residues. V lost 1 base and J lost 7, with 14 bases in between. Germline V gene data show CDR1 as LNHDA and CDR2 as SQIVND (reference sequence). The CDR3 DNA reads TGTGCCAGTAGTATAGCCCGTGTGAGTTGGCAGCCCCAGCATTTT. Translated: CASSIARVSWQPQHF.

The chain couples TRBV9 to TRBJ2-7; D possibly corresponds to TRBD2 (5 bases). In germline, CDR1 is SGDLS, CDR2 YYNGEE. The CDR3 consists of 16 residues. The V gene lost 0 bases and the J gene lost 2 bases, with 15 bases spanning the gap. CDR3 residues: CASSVAASPGTYEQYF. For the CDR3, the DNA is TGTGCCAGCAGCGTAGCAGCTAGCCCAGGTACCTACGAGCAGTACTTC. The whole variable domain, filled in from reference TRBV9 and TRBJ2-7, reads DSGVTQTPKHLITATGQRVTLRCSPRSGDLSVYWYQQSLDQGLQFLIQYYNGEERAKGNILERFSAQQFPDLHSELNLSSLELGDSALYFCASSVAASPGTYEQYFGPGTRLTVT.

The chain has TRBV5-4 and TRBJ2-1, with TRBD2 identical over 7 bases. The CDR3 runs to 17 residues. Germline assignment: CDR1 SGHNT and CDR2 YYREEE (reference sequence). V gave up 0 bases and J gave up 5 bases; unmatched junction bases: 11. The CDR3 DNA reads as TGTGCCAGCAGCTTGGAGGGTCTGAGGACTAGTGACAATGAGCAGTTCTTC. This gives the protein CASSLEGLRTSDNEQFF.

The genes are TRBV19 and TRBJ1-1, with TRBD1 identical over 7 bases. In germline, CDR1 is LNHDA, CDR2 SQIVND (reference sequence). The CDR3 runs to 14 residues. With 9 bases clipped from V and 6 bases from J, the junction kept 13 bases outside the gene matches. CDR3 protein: CASIPTGPAAEAFF. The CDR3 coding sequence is TGTGCCAGCATTCCGACAGGGCCCGCGGCTGAAGCTTTCTTT.

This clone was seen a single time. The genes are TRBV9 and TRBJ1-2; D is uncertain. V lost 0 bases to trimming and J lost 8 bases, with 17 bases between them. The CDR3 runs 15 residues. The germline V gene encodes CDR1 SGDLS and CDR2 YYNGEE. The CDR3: CASSVDIVAAEGYTF. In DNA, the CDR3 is TGTGCCAGCAGCGTAGACATAGTTGCCGCGGAAGGCTACACCTTC.

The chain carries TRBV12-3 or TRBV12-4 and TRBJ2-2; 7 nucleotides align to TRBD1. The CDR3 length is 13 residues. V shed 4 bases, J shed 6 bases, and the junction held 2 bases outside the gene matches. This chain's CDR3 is CASSWDSSGELFF. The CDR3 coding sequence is TGTGCCAGCAGTTGGGACAGCTCCGGGGAGCTGTTTTTT.

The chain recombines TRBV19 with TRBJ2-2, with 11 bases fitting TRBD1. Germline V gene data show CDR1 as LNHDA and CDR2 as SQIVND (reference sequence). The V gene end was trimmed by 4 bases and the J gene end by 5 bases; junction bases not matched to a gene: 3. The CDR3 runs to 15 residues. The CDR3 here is CASSKDRGLTGELFF. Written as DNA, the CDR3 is TGTGCCAGTAGTAAGGACAGGGGGCTGACCGGGGAGCTGTTTTTT.

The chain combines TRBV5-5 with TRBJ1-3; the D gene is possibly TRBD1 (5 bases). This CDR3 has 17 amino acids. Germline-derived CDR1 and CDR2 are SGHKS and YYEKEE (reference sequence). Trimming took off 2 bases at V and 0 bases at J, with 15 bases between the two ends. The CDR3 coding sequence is TGTGCCAGCAGCTTAATGGACACCTTCAGCTCTGGAAACACCATATATTTT. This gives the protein CASSLMDTFSSGNTIYF.

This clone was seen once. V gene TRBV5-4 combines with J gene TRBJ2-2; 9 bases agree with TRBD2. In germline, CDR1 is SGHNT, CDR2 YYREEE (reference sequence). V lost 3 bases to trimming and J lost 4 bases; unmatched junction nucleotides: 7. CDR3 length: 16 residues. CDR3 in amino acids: CASSSVSGSTTGELFF. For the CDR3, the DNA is TGTGCCAGCAGCTCTGTTAGCGGGAGTACCACCGGGGAGCTGTTTTTT.

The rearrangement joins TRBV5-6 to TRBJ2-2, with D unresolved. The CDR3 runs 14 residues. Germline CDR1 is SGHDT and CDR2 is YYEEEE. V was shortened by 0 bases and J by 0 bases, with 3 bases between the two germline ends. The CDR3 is CASSLVANTGELFF. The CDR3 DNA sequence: TGTGCCAGCAGCTTGGTAGCGAACACCGGGGAGCTGTTTTTT.

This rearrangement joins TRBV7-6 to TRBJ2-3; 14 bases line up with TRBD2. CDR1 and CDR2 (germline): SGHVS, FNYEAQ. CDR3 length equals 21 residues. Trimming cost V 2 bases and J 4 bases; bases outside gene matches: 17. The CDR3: CASSLREPRGLAGGGADTQYF. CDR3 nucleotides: TGTGCCAGCAGCTTAAGGGAGCCGAGAGGACTAGCGGGGGGTGGGGCAGATACGCAGTATTTT.

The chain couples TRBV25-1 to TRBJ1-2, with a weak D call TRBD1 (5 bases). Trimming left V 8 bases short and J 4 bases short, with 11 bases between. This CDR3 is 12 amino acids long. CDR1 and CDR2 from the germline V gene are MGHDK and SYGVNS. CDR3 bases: TGTGCCAGCGGGGACTTCTCCTATGGCTACACCTTC. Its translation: CASGDFSYGYTF.

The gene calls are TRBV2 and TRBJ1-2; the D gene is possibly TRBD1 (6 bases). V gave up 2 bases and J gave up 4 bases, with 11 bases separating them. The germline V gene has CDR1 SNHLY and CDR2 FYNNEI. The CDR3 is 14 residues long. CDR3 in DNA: TGTGCCAGCAGTGAACAGGGGCTTGTCTATGGCTACACCTTC. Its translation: CASSEQGLVYGYTF.

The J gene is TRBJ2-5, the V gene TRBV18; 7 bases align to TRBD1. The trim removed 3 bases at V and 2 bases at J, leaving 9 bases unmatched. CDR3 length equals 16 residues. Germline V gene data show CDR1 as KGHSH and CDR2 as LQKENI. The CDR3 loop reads CASSPPGQALQETQYF. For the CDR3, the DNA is TGTGCCAGCTCACCCCCCGGACAGGCCTTACAAGAGACCCAGTACTTC.